A single TCR beta chain is shown here with its context. This sample was included in a study of chemoradiotherapy in HPV16-positive cancers. Study overall: A couple of HPV16-positive patients' cells yielded candidate HPV-specific clones and common motifs.

This CDR3 has 13 amino acids. Trimming removed 1 base from V and 4 bases from J, with 7 bases in between. Germline V gene sequence: CDR1 SEHNR, CDR2 FQNEAQ (reference sequence). Method: immunoSEQ multiplex PCR; TCRdb's copy keeps in-frame clones and lacks some. The data show about 15,000 clones, around 74% seen once. The material was obtained from a patient who underwent chemoradiotherapy. The receptor was derived from a human donor with HPV-associated anogenital cancer. V gene TRBV7-9 combines with J gene TRBJ2-5; D perhaps matches TRBD1 (5 bases). Here the CDR3 reads CASSLVQGETQYF. For the CDR3, the DNA is TGTGCCAGCAGCTTAGTCCAGGGAGAGACCCAGTACTTC. Variable domain in full (rest from reference TRBV7-9 and TRBJ2-5): DTGVSQNPRHKITKRGQNVTFRCDPISEHNRLYWYRQTLGQGPEFLTYFQNEAQLEKSRLLSDRFSAERPKGSFSTLEIQRTEQGDSAMYLCASSLVQGETQYFGPGTRLLVL.